These 26 T cell receptor beta chains originate from one sample sequenced in a study of T cells in Graves' hyperthyroidism and ophthalmopathy. RNA transcripts gave rise to amplified TCR beta CDR3 regions. In the first-round RT-PCR of the TCR CDR3, the HTBI primer set was used. TCRdb processed the multiplex PCR reads anew with MiXCR; each CDR3 protein has one entry. The sample yields a few hundred thousand distinct CDR3 sequences, about 16% seen once. Sequenced: blood. The receptors derive from a woman aged 25-40 years with Graves' hyperthyroidism.

Only a few counts were recorded for this clonotype. The chain employs TRBV7-3 and TRBJ2-5; 11 bases match TRBD2. CDR3 length: 15 residues. The V segment lost 3 bases and the J segment 5 bases; nucleotides outside the gene matches: 5. Germline CDR1 and CDR2: SGHTA and FQGTGA. CDR3 region: CASSLTSGIGETQYF. CDR3 DNA sequence: TGTGCCAGCAGCTTGACTAGCGGGATTGGCGAGACCCAGTACTTC.

This clonotype has at least ten counts. This chain joins TRBV19 and TRBJ1-1, with D hard to call. The CDR3 loop spans 16 amino acids. Trimming cost V 0 bases and J 1 base, with 12 bases left between them. The germline CDR1 and CDR2 sequences are LNHDA and SQIVND (reference sequence). The CDR3 loop reads CASSIELELENTEAFF. The CDR3, as DNA: TGTGCCAGTAGTATAGAGCTTGAACTGGAGAACACTGAAGCTTTCTTT.

The rearrangement uses TRBV9 and TRBJ2-6; D ambiguous. V lost 1 base to trimming and J lost 4 bases, with 3 bases between them. The length of the CDR3 is 13 residues. Germline lookup yields CDR1 SGDLS and CDR2 YYNGEE. Here the CDR3 reads CASSVSGANVLTF. The CDR3 DNA is TGTGCCAGCAGCGTATCAGGGGCCAACGTCCTGACTTTC.

The rearrangement links TRBV6-1 to TRBJ2-4; TRBD2 matches 7 bases. The CDR3 is made up of 13 amino acids. Unmatched junction bases numbered 5, after V lost 4 bases and J lost 8 bases. The germline V gene has CDR1 MNHNS and CDR2 SASEGT. CDR3 nucleotide sequence: TGTGCCAGCAGTGGGGGCCGGGGGGACATTCAGTACTTC. It encodes CASSGGRGDIQYF.

At least ten counts were recorded for this clonotype. The gene calls are TRBV3-1 and TRBJ2-3, with 8 positions matching TRBD2. The ends lost 3 bases at V and 4 bases at J; junction bases unmatched: 3. The CDR3 has 14 residues. Germline-derived CDR1 and CDR2 are LGHDT and YNNKEL (reference sequence). CDR3 amino acids: CASSQRTSPDTQYF. CDR3 DNA sequence: TGTGCCAGCAGCCAGCGGACTAGCCCAGATACGCAGTATTTT.

The V and J genes are TRBV19 and TRBJ1-1; D is undetermined. Germline CDR1 is LNHDA and CDR2 is SQIVND (reference sequence). Trimming removed 5 bases from V and 6 bases from J, with 13 bases in between. The CDR3 has 13 amino acids. The CDR3 loop is CASSSRVSPEAFF. For the CDR3, the DNA is TGTGCCAGTAGTTCGCGGGTGAGCCCTGAAGCTTTCTTT. The variable domain in full, completed from reference TRBV19 and TRBJ1-1, reads DGGITQSPKYLFRKEGQNVTLSCEQNLNHDAMYWYRQDPGQGLRLIYYSQIVNDFQKGDIAEGYSVSREKKESFPLTVTSAQKNPTAFYLCASSSRVSPEAFFGQGTRLTVV.

The chain carries TRBV20-1 and TRBJ2-2; no definite D call. The CDR3 is 13 residues long. The V end lost 5 bases, the J end lost 6 bases, and 13 bases lay between the germline ends. CDR1 DFQATT and CDR2 SNEGSKA come from the germline V gene (reference sequence). CDR3 sequence reads: CSARPYGPGELFF. The CDR3 DNA reads TGCAGTGCTCGACCTTATGGCCCCGGGGAGCTGTTTTTT.

The chain has TRBV28 and TRBJ1-2, with D perhaps matching TRBD1 (6 bases). The CDR3 has 17 residues. The germline V gene encodes CDR1 MDHEN and CDR2 SYDVKM. Trimming took 5 bases from V and 3 from J, leaving 22 bases between them. The CDR3: CASSNQGSWGKDYGYTF. CDR3 coding DNA: TGTGCCAGCAGTAACCAGGGGAGTTGGGGGAAGGACTATGGCTACACCTTC.

This clonotype has ten or more counts. This chain links TRBV9 with TRBJ2-5; TRBD1 matches at 9 bases. The V segment lost 4 bases and the J segment 5 bases; nucleotides outside the gene matches: 6. In germline, CDR1 is SGDLS, CDR2 YYNGEE. The CDR3 runs to 14 residues. The CDR3 is CASSKQGARETQYF. The CDR3 DNA reads as TGTGCCAGCAGCAAACAGGGGGCGAGGGAGACCCAGTACTTC.

Many counts were recorded for this clonotype. The V and J genes are TRBV28 and TRBJ1-1, with a tentative D call TRBD1 (5 bases). CDR1 and CDR2 from the germline V gene are MDHEN and SYDVKM. CDR3 length: 14 residues. V was trimmed by 6 bases and J by 6 bases, leaving 17 bases between them. The CDR3 loop is CASRSFRRGPEAFF. In DNA form, the CDR3 reads TGTGCCAGCAGGTCATTTAGGCGGGGACCTGAAGCTTTCTTT.

This clonotype was seen a few times. J is TRBJ1-1 and V is TRBV28; 7 bases are a match to TRBD1. The CDR3 runs to 15 residues. Germline V gene lookup returns CDR1 MDHEN and CDR2 SYDVKM. J lost 1 base, V lost 4 bases, and 6 bases had no gene match. The CDR3 DNA sequence: TGTGCCAGCAGTTGGGGGGGGACAGAGAACACTGAAGCTTTCTTT. Residues: CASSWGGTENTEAFF.

This clonotype was found many times. The chain joins TRBV5-1 to TRBJ2-2, with 7 bases aligning to TRBD1. CDR1 and CDR2 (germline): SGHRS, YFSETQ. This CDR3 spans 15 amino acids. V lost 2 bases and J lost 3; bases outside the gene matches: 4. In DNA form, the CDR3 reads TGCGCCAGCAGCTTTAGTGGACAGGACACCGGGGAGCTGTTTTTT. As protein: CASSFSGQDTGELFF. Looking up the rest from reference TRBV5-1 and TRBJ2-2 gives the full variable domain: KAGVTQTPRYLIKTRGQQVTLSCSPISGHRSVSWYQQTPGQGLQFLFEYFSETQRNKGNFPGRFSGRQFSNSRSEMNVSTLELGDSALYLCASSFSGQDTGELFFGEGSRLTVL.

This clonotype was observed a few times. J is TRBJ1-2 and V is TRBV12-3 or TRBV12-4; 8 bases map to TRBD1. This CDR3 has 13 residues. V was clipped by 5 bases and J by 8 bases; unmatched bases: 7. CDR3 in DNA: TGTGCCAGCAGTCGGACAGGGCGCCTGGGCTACACCTTC. Amino acids: CASSRTGRLGYTF.

In this sample, this clonotype turned up a few times. The chain combines TRBV20-1 with TRBJ2-1; TRBD2 matches at 10 bases. There are 13 residues in the CDR3. Germline-derived CDR1 and CDR2 are DFQATT and SNEGSKA (reference sequence). The trim removed 5 bases at V and 8 bases at J, leaving 6 bases unmatched. The CDR3 nucleotides read TGCAGTGCTGGGCTAGCGGGAGCAGATGAGCAGTTCTTC. Amino acids: CSAGLAGADEQFF.

This clonotype came up many times. J is TRBJ2-7 and V is TRBV29-1; TRBD2 matches at 12 bases. CDR3 length: 16 amino acids. Germline V lookup: CDR1 SQVTM, CDR2 ANQGSEA. V lost 4 bases and J lost 2; bases outside the gene matches: 9. CDR3 residues: CSVGGGLAGGPYEQYF. Written as DNA, the CDR3 is TGCAGCGTTGGGGGCGGGCTAGCGGGAGGGCCCTACGAGCAGTACTTC.

This clonotype was detected many times. The chain carries TRBV11-2 and TRBJ2-1, with 13 positions matching TRBD2. The CDR3 length is 14 residues. V was pared by 5 bases and J by 8 bases, with 3 bases of the junction left unmatched. The germline gives CDR1 SGHAT, CDR2 FQNNGV. CDR3: CASSRLAGGDEQFF. The CDR3 DNA follows: TGTGCCAGCAGCCGACTAGCGGGAGGCGATGAGCAGTTCTTC.

The chain employs TRBV10-3 and TRBJ2-1; D gene ambiguous. Per germline, CDR1 ENHRY and CDR2 SYGVKD. The V gene lost 10 bases and the J gene lost 5 bases, with 15 bases spanning the gap. CDR3 length: 13 amino acids. The CDR3 nucleotides read TGTGCCAGCAGCCCTTATACCCACAATGAGCAGTTCTTC. Protein product: CASSPYTHNEQFF.

Here the CDR3 reads CSAQGDDRTNTGELFF. CDR3 DNA: TGCAGTGCCCAAGGGGACGACAGGACGAACACCGGGGAGCTGTTTTTT. The chain links TRBV20-1 to TRBJ2-2; tentative D call: TRBD1 (6 bases). Trimming pared 6 bases from V and 0 bases from J, leaving 17 bases between. CDR3 length: 16 amino acids. Germline CDR1 DFQATT, CDR2 SNEGSKA (reference sequence).

The table lists this clonotype with many counts. This sequence joins TRBV28 and TRBJ2-3, with D unresolved. There are 16 residues in the CDR3. Germline V lookup: CDR1 MDHEN, CDR2 SYDVKM. Trimming left V 3 bases short and J 0 bases short, with 13 bases between. The DNA of the CDR3 is TGTGCCAGCAGTTTGAGGCAGGCGCCTAGCACAGATACGCAGTATTTT. Protein product: CASSLRQAPSTDTQYF.

In its sample, this clonotype was seen many times. The chain joins TRBV25-1 to TRBJ2-1, with 13 bases matching TRBD2. There are 16 residues in the CDR3. CDR1 MGHDK and CDR2 SYGVNS come from the germline V gene. Germline trimming cut 5 bases from V and 7 bases from J; bases unmatched to any gene: 8. DNA of the CDR3: TGTGCCAGCAGTCAAGGAGGACTAGCGGGAGTGAATGAGCAGTTCTTC. Its translation is CASSQGGLAGVNEQFF.

This clonotype was seen ten or more times. The V gene is TRBV29-1, the J gene TRBJ2-5; tentative D call: TRBD1 (6 bases). Germline V gene lookup returns CDR1 SQVTM and CDR2 ANQGSEA. CDR3 size: 15 residues. The V gene lost 0 bases and the J gene lost 3 bases, with 14 bases spanning the gap. The CDR3: CSVEDPDREEETQYF. The CDR3 DNA reads as TGCAGCGTTGAAGACCCGGACAGAGAGGAAGAGACCCAGTACTTC.

This rearrangement joins TRBV15 to TRBJ1-5, with 10 bases that match TRBD1. V was clipped by 5 bases and J by 6 bases; unmatched bases: 4. The V gene's germline CDR1 is LNHNV and CDR2 YYDKDF (reference sequence). The CDR3 spans 14 residues. The CDR3, as DNA: TGTGCCACCAGCGACAGGGGGCTGGGTCAGCCCCAGCATTTT. This translates into CATSDRGLGQPQHF.

The chain has TRBV29-1 and TRBJ1-4; 8 bases are a match to TRBD1. V lost 4 bases and J lost 10; bases outside the gene matches: 8. The CDR3 is 13 amino acids. Germline CDR1 SQVTM, CDR2 ANQGSEA. The CDR3 here is CSVGQGADGKLFF. DNA of the CDR3: TGCAGCGTTGGCCAGGGGGCTGACGGAAAACTGTTTTTT.

This clonotype was counted many times. The chain uses TRBV15 and TRBJ1-2; possible D gene TRBD1, 5 bases. V lost 1 base, J lost 8 bases, and 17 bases lay in between. CDR3 length: 15 residues. The germline V gene has CDR1 LNHNV and CDR2 YYDKDF (reference sequence). The CDR3 is CATSRATGASWGYTF. The CDR3 nucleotides read TGTGCCACCAGCAGAGCGACCGGGGCCTCATGGGGCTACACCTTC.

This clonotype was picked up many times. The chain employs TRBV27 and TRBJ2-1; D is ambiguous. The V end was cut by 3 bases, the J end by 11 bases, with 11 bases between. The CDR3 contains 12 residues. Germline CDR1 MNHEY, CDR2 SMNVEV (reference sequence). Written as DNA, the CDR3 is TGTGCCAGCAGTTTCCTAGGGTTTCAGCAGTTCTTC. Its protein is CASSFLGFQQFF.

This clonotype was recorded once. This chain uses TRBV24-1 with TRBJ2-7; D may be TRBD1 (5 bases). The CDR3 covers 13 residues. Germline V gene sequence: CDR1 KGHDR, CDR2 SFDVKD. The V end lost 5 bases, the J end lost 2 bases, and 9 bases lay between the germline ends. The CDR3 nucleotides read TGTGCCACCAGTGCGCAGGGTACCTACGAGCAGTACTTC. It translates to CATSAQGTYEQYF.